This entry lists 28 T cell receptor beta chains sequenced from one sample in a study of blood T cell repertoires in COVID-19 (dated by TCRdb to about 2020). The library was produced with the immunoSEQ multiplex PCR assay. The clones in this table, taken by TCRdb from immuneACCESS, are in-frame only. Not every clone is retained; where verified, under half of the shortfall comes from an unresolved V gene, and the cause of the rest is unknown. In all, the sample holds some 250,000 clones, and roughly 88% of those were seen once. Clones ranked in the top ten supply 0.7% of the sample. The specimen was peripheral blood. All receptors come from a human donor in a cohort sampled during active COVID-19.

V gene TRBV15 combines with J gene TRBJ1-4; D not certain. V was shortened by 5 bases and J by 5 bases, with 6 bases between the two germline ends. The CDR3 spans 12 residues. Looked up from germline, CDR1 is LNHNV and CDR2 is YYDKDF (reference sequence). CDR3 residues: CATSPLNEKLFF. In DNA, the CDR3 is TGTGCCACCAGCCCCCTAAATGAAAAACTGTTTTTT. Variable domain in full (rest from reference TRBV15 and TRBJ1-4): DAMVIQNPRYQVTQFGKPVTLSCSQTLNHNVMYWYQQKSSQAPKLLFHYYDKDFNNEADTPDNFQSRRPNTSFCFLDIRSPGLGDTAMYLCATSPLNEKLFFGSGTQLSVL.

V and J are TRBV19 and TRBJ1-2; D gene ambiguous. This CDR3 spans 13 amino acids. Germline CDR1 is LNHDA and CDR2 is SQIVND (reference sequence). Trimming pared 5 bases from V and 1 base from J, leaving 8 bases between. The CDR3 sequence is CASSYNSNYGYTF. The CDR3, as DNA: TGTGCCAGTAGTTATAACAGTAACTATGGCTACACCTTC.

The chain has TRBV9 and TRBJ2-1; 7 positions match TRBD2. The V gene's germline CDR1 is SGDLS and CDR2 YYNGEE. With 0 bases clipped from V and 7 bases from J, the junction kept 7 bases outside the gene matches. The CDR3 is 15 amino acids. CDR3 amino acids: CASSVDAGELNEQFF. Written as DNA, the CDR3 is TGTGCCAGCAGCGTAGATGCGGGGGAGTTAAATGAGCAGTTCTTC.

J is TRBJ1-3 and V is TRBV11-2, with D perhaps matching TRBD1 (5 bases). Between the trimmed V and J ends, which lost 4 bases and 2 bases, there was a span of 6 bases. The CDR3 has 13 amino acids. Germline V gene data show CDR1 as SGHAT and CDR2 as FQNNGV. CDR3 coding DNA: TGTGCCAGCAGCTCAGGGCCTGGAAACACCATATATTTT. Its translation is CASSSGPGNTIYF.

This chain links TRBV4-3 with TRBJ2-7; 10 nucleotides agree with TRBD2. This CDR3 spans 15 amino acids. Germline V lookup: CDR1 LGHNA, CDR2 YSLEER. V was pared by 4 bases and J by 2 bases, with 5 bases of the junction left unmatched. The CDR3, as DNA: TGCGCCAGCAGCCTAACTAGCGGGGCGACCTACGAGCAGTACTTC. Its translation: CASSLTSGATYEQYF.

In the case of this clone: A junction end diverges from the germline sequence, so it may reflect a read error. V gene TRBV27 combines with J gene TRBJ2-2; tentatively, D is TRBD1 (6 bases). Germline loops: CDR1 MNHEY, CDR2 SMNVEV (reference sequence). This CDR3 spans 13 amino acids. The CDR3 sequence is CASNLQGTGELFF. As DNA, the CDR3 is TGTGCCAGCAATTTACAGGGCACCGGGGAGCTGTTTTTT.

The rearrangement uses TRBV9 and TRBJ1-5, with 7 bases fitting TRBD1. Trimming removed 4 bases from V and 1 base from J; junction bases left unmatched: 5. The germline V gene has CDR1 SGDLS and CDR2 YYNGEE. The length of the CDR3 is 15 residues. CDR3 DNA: TGTGCCAGCAGCAGGGACAGCGCCAGCAATCAGCCCCAGCATTTT. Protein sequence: CASSRDSASNQPQHF.

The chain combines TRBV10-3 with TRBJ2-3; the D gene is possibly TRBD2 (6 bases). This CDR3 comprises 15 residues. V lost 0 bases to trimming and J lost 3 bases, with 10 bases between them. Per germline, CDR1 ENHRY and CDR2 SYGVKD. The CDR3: CAISESGGGTDTQYF. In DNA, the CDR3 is TGTGCCATCAGTGAGTCGGGGGGAGGAACAGATACGCAGTATTTT.

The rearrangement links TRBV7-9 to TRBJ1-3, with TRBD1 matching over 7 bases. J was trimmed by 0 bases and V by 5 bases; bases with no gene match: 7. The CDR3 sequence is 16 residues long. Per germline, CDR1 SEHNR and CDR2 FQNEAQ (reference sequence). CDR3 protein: CASSTGQLSSGNTIYF. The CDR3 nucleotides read TGTGCCAGCAGCACGGGACAGTTGAGCTCTGGAAACACCATATATTTT.

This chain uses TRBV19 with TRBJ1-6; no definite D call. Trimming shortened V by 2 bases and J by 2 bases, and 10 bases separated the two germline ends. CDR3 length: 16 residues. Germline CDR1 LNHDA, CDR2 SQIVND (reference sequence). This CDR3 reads CASSIREFTYNSPLHF. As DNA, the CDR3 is TGTGCCAGTAGTATACGGGAATTCACCTATAATTCACCCCTCCACTTT.

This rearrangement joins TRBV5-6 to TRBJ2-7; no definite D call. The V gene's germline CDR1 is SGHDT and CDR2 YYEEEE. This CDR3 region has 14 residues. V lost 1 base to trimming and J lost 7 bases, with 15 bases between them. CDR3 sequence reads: CASSLSGGFREQYF. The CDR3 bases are TGTGCCAGCAGCTTGTCCGGCGGCTTTAGGGAGCAGTACTTC.

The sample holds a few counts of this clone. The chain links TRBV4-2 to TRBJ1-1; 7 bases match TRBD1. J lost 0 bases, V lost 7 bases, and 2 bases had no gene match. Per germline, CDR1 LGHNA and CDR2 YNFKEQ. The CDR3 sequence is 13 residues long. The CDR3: CASNGQVNTEAFF. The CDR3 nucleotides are TGTGCCAGCAACGGACAGGTGAACACTGAAGCTTTCTTT.

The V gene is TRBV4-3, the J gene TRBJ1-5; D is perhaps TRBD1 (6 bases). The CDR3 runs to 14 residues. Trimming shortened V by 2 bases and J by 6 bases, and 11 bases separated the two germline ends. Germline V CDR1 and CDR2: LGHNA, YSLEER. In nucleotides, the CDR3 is TGCGCCAGCAGCCAATGGGACATGAGTCAGCCCCAGCATTTT. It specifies CASSQWDMSQPQHF.

Here the CDR3 reads CASSPSRAGTSSPLHF. In DNA, the CDR3 is TGTGCCAGCAGCCCAAGCCGGGCAGGGACTTCTTCACCCCTCCACTTT. This sequence joins TRBV5-4 and TRBJ1-6, with a tentative D call TRBD1 (5 bases). Per germline, CDR1 SGHNT and CDR2 YYREEE (reference sequence). CDR3 length: 16 amino acids. The ends were cut back, 4 bases at V and 9 bases at J, with 20 bases in the middle. The full variable domain, completed using reference TRBV5-4 and TRBJ1-6, is ETGVTQSPTHLIKTRGQQVTLRCSSQSGHNTVSWYQQALGQGPQFIFQYYREEENGRGNFPPRFSGLQFPNYSSELNVNALELDDSALYLCASSPSRAGTSSPLHFGNGTRLTVT.

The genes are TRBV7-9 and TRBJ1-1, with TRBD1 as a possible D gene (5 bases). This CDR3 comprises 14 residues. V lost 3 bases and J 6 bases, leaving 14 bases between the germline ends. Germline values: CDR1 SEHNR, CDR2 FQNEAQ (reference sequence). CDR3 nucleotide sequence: TGTGCCAGCAGCTTTTACCAGGGTCTCCCTGAAGCTTTCTTT. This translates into CASSFYQGLPEAFF. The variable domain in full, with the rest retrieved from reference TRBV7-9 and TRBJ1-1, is DTGVSQNPRHKITKRGQNVTFRCDPISEHNRLYWYRQTLGQGPEFLTYFQNEAQLEKSRLLSDRFSAERPKGSFSTLEIQRTEQGDSAMYLCASSFYQGLPEAFFGQGTRLTVV.

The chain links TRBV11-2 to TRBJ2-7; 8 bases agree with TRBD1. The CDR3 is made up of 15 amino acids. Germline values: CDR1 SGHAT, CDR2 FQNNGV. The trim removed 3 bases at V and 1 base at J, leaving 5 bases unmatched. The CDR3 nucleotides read TGTGCCAGCAGCTTTGGGACAGGTGGGTCCTACGAGCAGTACTTC. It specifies CASSFGTGGSYEQYF.

The CDR3 sequence: CASSRRGATYEQYF. CDR3 nucleotide sequence: TGTGCCAGCAGTCGGCGGGGGGCTACCTACGAGCAGTACTTC. The rearrangement joins TRBV27 to TRBJ2-7; 8 bases align to TRBD2. CDR3 size: 14 residues. J was trimmed by 2 bases and V by 5 bases; bases with no gene match: 5. CDR1 is MNHEY and CDR2 is SMNVEV in the germline V gene (reference sequence).

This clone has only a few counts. The CDR3 spells CARGPGANVLTF. The DNA for the CDR3 is TGTGCCAGGGGCCCTGGGGCCAACGTCCTGACTTTC. The chain uses TRBV7-9 and TRBJ2-6; D gene uncertain. V was clipped by 9 bases and J by 2 bases, with 5 bases between them. The germline gives CDR1 SEHNR, CDR2 FQNEAQ (reference sequence). This CDR3 comprises 12 residues.

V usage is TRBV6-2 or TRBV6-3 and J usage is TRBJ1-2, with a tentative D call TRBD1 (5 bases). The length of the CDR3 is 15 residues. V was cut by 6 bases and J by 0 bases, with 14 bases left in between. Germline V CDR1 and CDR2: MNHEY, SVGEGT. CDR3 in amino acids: CASSRDRYANYGYTF. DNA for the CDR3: TGTGCCAGCAGCCGCGACAGATACGCTAACTATGGCTACACCTTC.

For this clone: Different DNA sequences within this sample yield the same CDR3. This CDR3 reads CAWSVRGGNTEAFF. Here the CDR3 DNA reads TGTGCCTGGAGTGTAAGGGGCGGGAACACTGAAGCTTTCTTT. V and J are TRBV30 and TRBJ1-1, with D perhaps TRBD1 (5 bases). The ends were cut back, 0 bases at V and 1 base at J, with 9 bases in the middle. CDR3 length: 14 amino acids. CDR1 is GTSNPN, CDR2 SVGIG, per germline (reference sequence). The full variable domain, with the rest looked up from reference TRBV30 and TRBJ1-1, is SQTIHQWPATLVQPVGSPLSLECTVEGTSNPNLYWYRQAAGRGLQLLFYSVGIGQISSEVPQNLSASRPQDRQFILSSKKLLLSDSGFYLCAWSVRGGNTEAFFGQGTRLTVV.

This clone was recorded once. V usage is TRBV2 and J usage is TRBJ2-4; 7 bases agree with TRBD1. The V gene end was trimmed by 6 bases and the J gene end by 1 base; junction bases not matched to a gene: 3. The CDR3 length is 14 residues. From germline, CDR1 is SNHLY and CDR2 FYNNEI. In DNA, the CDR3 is TGTGCCAGCAGGTTACAGGGGGCCAAAAACATTCAGTACTTC. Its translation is CASRLQGAKNIQYF.

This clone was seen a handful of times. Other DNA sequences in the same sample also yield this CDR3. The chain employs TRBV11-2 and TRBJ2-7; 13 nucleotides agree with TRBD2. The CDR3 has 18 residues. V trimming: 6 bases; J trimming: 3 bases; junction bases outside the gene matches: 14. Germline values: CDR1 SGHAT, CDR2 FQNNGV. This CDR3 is CASSYGQGGLAGRYEQYF. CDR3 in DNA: TGTGCCAGCAGTTATGGACAGGGGGGACTAGCGGGACGCTACGAGCAGTACTTC.

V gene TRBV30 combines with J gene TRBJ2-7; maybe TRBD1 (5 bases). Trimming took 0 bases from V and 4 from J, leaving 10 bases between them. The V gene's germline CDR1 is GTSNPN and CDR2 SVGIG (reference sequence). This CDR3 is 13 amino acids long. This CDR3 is CAWSVDSGYEQYF. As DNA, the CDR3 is TGTGCCTGGAGTGTCGACAGTGGGTACGAGCAGTACTTC.

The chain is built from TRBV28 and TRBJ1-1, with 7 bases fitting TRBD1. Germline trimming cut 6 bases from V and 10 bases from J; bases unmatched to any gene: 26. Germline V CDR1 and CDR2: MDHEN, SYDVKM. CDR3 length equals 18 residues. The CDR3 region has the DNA TGTGCCAGCAGCCCCGGTGGGACAGATAACGGTTATGCGATAGGAGCTTTCTTT. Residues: CASSPGGTDNGYAIGAFF.

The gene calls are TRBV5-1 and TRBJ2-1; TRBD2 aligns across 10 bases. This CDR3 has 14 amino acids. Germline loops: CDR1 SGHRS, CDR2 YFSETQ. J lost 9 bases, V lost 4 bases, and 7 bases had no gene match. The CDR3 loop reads CASSRSGGAGEQFF. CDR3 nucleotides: TGCGCCAGCAGCAGAAGCGGGGGGGCCGGTGAGCAGTTCTTC.

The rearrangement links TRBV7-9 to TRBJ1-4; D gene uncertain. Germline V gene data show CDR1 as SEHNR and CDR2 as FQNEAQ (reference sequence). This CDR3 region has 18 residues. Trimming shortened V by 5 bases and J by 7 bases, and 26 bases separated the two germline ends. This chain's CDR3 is CASSPGLLTSTRGEKLFF. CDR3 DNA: TGTGCCAGCAGCCCCGGCCTCCTAACATCTACTCGAGGTGAAAAACTGTTTTTT.

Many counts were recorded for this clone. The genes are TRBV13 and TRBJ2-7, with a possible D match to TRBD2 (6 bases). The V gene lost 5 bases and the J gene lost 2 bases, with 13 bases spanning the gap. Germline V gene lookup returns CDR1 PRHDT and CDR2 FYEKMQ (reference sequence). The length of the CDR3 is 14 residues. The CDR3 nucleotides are TGTGCCAGCAGCCCCTGGGACTTCGCCTACGAGCAGTACTTC. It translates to CASSPWDFAYEQYF.

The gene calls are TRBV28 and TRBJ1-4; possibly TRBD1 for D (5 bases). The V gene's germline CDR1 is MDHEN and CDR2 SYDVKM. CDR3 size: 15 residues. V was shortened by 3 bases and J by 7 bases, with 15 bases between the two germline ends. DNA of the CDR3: TGTGCCAGCAGTTTGGTGACCGGTCAGGGTGAAAAACTGTTTTTT. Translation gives CASSLVTGQGEKLFF. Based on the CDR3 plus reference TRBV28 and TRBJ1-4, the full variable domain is DVKVTQSSRYLVKRTGEKVFLECVQDMDHENMFWYRQDPGLGLRLIYFSYDVKMKEKGDIPEGYSVSREKKERFSLILESASTNQTSMYLCASSLVTGQGEKLFFGSGTQLSVL.